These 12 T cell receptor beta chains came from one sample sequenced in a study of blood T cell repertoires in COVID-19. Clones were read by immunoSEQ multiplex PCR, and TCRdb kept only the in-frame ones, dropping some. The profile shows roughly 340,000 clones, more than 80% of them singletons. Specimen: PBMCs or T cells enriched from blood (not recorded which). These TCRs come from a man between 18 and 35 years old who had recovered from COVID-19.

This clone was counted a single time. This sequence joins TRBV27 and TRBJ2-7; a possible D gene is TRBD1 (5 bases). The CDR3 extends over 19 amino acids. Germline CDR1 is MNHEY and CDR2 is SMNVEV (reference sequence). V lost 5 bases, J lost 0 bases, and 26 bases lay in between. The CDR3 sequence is CASSPHMTDTYSFSYEQYF. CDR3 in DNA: TGTGCCAGCAGTCCTCATATGACAGACACCTACTCTTTCTCCTACGAGCAGTACTTC.

CDR3: CASSFYPDRTQSNEQFF. CDR3 in DNA: TGTGCCAGCAGTTTTTACCCGGACAGGACTCAAAGCAATGAGCAGTTCTTC. J is TRBJ2-1 and V is TRBV27, with 7 bases lining up with TRBD1. Germline V gene lookup returns CDR1 MNHEY and CDR2 SMNVEV (reference sequence). CDR3 length: 17 amino acids. Trimming at V came to 3 bases and at J to 6 bases, leaving 14 bases not matched to a gene.

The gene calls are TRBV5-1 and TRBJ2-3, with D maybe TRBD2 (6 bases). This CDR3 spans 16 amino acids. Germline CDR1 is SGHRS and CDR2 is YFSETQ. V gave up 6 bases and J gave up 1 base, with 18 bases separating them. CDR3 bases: TGCGCCAGCACTGTACAAGGGACTCCACGCACAGATACGCAGTATTTT. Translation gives CASTVQGTPRTDTQYF.

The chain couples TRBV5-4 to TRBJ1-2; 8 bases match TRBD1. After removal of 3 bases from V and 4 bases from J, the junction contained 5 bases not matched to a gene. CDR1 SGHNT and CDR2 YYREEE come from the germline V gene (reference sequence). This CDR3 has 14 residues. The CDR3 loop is CASSSGGASYGYTF. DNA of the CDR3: TGTGCCAGCAGCTCAGGGGGCGCAAGCTATGGCTACACCTTC.

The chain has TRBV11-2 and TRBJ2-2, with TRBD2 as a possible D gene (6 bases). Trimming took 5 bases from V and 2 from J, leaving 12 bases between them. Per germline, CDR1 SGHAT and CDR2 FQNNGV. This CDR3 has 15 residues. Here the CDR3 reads CASSPAGTNTGELFF. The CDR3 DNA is TGTGCCAGCAGCCCCGCGGGGACTAACACCGGGGAGCTGTTTTTT.

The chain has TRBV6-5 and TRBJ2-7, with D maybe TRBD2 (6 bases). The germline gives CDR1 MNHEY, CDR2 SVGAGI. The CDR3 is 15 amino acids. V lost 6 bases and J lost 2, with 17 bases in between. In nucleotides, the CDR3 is TGTGCCAGCAGCTCCGACGGGACTCCAACCTACGAGCAGTACTTC. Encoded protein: CASSSDGTPTYEQYF.

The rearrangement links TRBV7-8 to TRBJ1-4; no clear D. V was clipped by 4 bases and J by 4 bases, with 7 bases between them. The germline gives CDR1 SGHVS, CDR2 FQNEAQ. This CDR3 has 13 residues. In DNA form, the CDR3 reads TGTGCCAGCAGCTCTCCAGTTAATGAAAAACTGTTTTTT. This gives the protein CASSSPVNEKLFF. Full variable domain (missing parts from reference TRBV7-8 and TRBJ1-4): GAGVSQSPRYKVAKRGQDVALRCDPISGHVSLFWYQQALGQGPEFLTYFQNEAQLDKSGLPSDRFFAERPEGSVSTLKIQRTQQEDSAVYLCASSSPVNEKLFFGSGTQLSVL.

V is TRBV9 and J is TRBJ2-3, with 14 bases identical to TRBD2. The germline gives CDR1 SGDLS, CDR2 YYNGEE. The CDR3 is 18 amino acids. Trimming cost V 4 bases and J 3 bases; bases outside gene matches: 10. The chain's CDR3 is CASSNKQGTSGSTDTQYF. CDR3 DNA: TGTGCCAGCAGCAACAAACAAGGGACTAGCGGGAGTACAGATACGCAGTATTTT.

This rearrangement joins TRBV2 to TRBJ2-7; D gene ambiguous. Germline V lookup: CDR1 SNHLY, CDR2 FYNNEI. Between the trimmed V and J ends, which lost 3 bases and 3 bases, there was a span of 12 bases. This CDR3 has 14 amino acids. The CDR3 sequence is CASSDHLKDYEQYF. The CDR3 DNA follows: TGTGCCAGCAGTGATCATCTAAAAGACTACGAGCAGTACTTC.

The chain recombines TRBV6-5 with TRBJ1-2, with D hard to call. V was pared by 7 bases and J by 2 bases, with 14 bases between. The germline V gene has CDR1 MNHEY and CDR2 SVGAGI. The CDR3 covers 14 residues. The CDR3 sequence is CASTLERQNYGYTF. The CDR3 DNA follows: TGTGCCAGCACCCTAGAGAGGCAGAACTATGGCTACACCTTC.

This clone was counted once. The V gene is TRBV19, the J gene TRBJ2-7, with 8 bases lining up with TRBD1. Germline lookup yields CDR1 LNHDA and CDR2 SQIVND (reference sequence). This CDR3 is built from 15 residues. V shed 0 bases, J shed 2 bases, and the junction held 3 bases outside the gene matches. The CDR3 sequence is CASSIDRTGPYEQYF. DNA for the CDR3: TGTGCCAGTAGTATAGACCGGACAGGGCCCTACGAGCAGTACTTC.

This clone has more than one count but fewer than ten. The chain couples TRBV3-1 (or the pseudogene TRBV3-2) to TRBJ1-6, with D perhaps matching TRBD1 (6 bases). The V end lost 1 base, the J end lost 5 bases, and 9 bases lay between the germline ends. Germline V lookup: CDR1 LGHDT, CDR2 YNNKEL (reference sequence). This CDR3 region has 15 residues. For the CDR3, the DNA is TGTGCCAGCAGCCAAGGCGGACAGAATAATTCACCCCTCCACTTT. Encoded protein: CASSQGGQNNSPLHF.